A selection of T cell receptor beta chains follows, all from one sample in a study of shared clonotypes between healthy human individuals. Produced via immunoSEQ multiplex PCR; TCRdb's table is partial and in-frame only. The profile shows approximately 1.9 million clones, 90% to 95% of them singletons. The sequenced material came from naive CD8+ T cells from PBMCs. These receptors were obtained from a man younger than 30 in good health. Some clones in this sample may be carry-over from other donors' samples. The CDR3 runs from the conserved cysteine through the conserved F or W. D genes are given only for firm matches. Clone size appears in some rows only: once, few, many, or a class for an expanded clone.

D gene: NA; V gene: TRBV28; J gene: TRBJ2-1; clone size: NA; CDR3 DNA: TGTGCCAGCAGTTTTGGACAGATCAATGAGCAGTTCTTC; CDR3 protein: CASSFGQINEQFF
D gene: NA; V gene: TRBV27; J gene: TRBJ2-7; clone size: NA; CDR3 DNA: TGTGCCAGCAGTTTGTGGGGCGGCACCTACGAGCAGTACTTC; CDR3 protein: CASSLWGGTYEQYF
D gene: NA; V gene: TRBV7-2; J gene: TRBJ2-7; clone size: once; CDR3 DNA: TGTGCCAGCAGCTCCTTAGGACTGCGCTACGAGCAGTACTTC; CDR3 protein: CASSSLGLRYEQYF
D gene: NA; V gene: TRBV20-1; J gene: TRBJ2-5; clone size: NA; CDR3 DNA: TGCAGTACTAGAGAGACCCAGTACTTC; CDR3 protein: CSTRETQYF
D gene: TRBD2; V gene: TRBV6-6; J gene: TRBJ2-3; clone size: NA; CDR3 DNA: TGTGCCAGCATCCCCGTGCTAGCGGGAGTAGATACGCAGTATTTT; CDR3 protein: CASIPVLAGVDTQYF
D gene: TRBD2; V gene: TRBV18; J gene: TRBJ2-1; clone size: NA; CDR3 DNA: TGTGCCAGCTCACCACGGGTCGGGAGGGCCAATGAGCAGTTCTTC; CDR3 protein: CASSPRVGRANEQFF
D gene: NA; V gene: TRBV27; J gene: TRBJ2-2; clone size: NA; CDR3 DNA: TGTGCCAGCAGTTTACTCGGGGAGAACACCGGGGAGCTGTTTTTT; CDR3 protein: CASSLLGENTGELFF
D gene: NA; V gene: TRBV5-1; J gene: TRBJ1-1; clone size: once; CDR3 DNA: TGCGCCAGCAGCTTGGGGCGAGGGGGATTGGACACTGAAGCTTTCTTT; CDR3 protein: CASSLGRGGLDTEAFF
D gene: NA; V gene: TRBV4-2; J gene: TRBJ2-7; clone size: NA; CDR3 DNA: TGTGCCAGCAGCCAAGATCGGCTATTAAACTACGAGCAGTACTTC; CDR3 protein: CASSQDRLLNYEQYF
D gene: TRBD1; V gene: TRBV27; J gene: TRBJ2-7; clone size: NA; CDR3 DNA: TGTGCCAGCAGTTTAAGGACAGGATTCTACGAGCAGTACTTC; CDR3 protein: CASSLRTGFYEQYF
D gene: TRBD1; V gene: TRBV13; J gene: TRBJ2-7; clone size: NA; CDR3 DNA: TGTGCCAGCAGCTCCTCCACTCTCGACAGGGACCGACCCTACGAGCAGTACTTC; CDR3 protein: CASSSSTLDRDRPYEQYF
D gene: TRBD1; V gene: TRBV10-3; J gene: TRBJ2-1; clone size: NA; CDR3 DNA: TGTGCCATCAGGCCGGACAGGGTCCCGGGGGATGAGCAGTTCTTC; CDR3 protein: CAIRPDRVPGDEQFF
D gene: TRBD2; V gene: TRBV28; J gene: TRBJ2-2; clone size: NA; CDR3 DNA: TGTGCCAGCCTACCCACAGCGACTAGCGCGGGGGCCGACACCGGGGAGCTGTTTTTT; CDR3 protein: CASLPTATSAGADTGELFF
D gene: NA; V gene: TRBV28; J gene: TRBJ1-1; clone size: NA; CDR3 DNA: TGTGCCAGCCAGACAGGCGGCACTGAAGCTTTCTTT; CDR3 protein: CASQTGGTEAFF
D gene: TRBD2; V gene: TRBV5-1; J gene: TRBJ2-3; clone size: NA; CDR3 DNA: TGCGCCAGCAGCCCTCGGGGAGGGACCGACGGATTGCCAGATACGCAGTATTTT; CDR3 protein: CASSPRGGTDGLPDTQYF
D gene: NA; V gene: TRBV9; J gene: TRBJ1-1; clone size: few; CDR3 DNA: TGTGCCAGCAGCGACCTCGGGGAAGCTTTCTTT; CDR3 protein: CASSDLGEAFF
D gene: NA; V gene: TRBV9; J gene: TRBJ2-5; clone size: NA; CDR3 DNA: TGTGCCAGCAGCGCCCAGGGTACCATCCAAGAGACCCAGTACTTC; CDR3 protein: CASSAQGTIQETQYF
D gene: NA; V gene: TRBV27; J gene: TRBJ1-5; clone size: NA; CDR3 DNA: TGTGCCAGCAGTTTATACGGGTTTCAGCCCCAGCATTTT; CDR3 protein: CASSLYGFQPQHF
D gene: NA; V gene: TRBV13; J gene: TRBJ2-3; clone size: NA; CDR3 DNA: TGTGCCAGCAGCTTAGGGCCCGGAAGCACAGATACGCAGTATTTT; CDR3 protein: CASSLGPGSTDTQYF
D gene: TRBD1; V gene: TRBV19; J gene: TRBJ1-5; clone size: NA; CDR3 DNA: TGTGCCAGTAGTATAGTTCAGGGGGCAGATCAGCCCCAGCATTTT; CDR3 protein: CASSIVQGADQPQHF
D gene: NA; V gene: TRBV7-3; J gene: TRBJ2-6; clone size: NA; CDR3 DNA: TGTGCCAGCAGCCTAAGCTCTGGGGCCAACGTCCTGACTTTC; CDR3 protein: CASSLSSGANVLTF
D gene: TRBD1; V gene: TRBV4-1; J gene: TRBJ2-7; clone size: once; CDR3 DNA: TGCGCCAGCAGCCCGCCGGGACAGGGGTACTCCTACGAGCAGTACTTC; CDR3 protein: CASSPPGQGYSYEQYF
D gene: NA; V gene: TRBV7-9; J gene: TRBJ1-3; clone size: NA; CDR3 DNA: TGTGCCAGCAGCTCGGGGGGGTCTGGAAACACCATATATTTT; CDR3 protein: CASSSGGSGNTIYF
D gene: NA; V gene: TRBV7-9; J gene: TRBJ2-7; clone size: NA; CDR3 DNA: TGTGCCAGCAGCTTAAACGGTCTCCTACCCTCCTACGAGCAGTACTTC; CDR3 protein: CASSLNGLLPSYEQYF
D gene: NA; V gene: TRBV19; J gene: TRBJ2-3; clone size: NA; CDR3 DNA: TGTGCCAGTAGTATAAGGGGCAGGAGATCAACAGATACGCAGTATTTT; CDR3 protein: CASSIRGRRSTDTQYF
D gene: NA; V gene: TRBV27; J gene: TRBJ1-5; clone size: NA; CDR3 DNA: TGTGCCAGCAGTTTACTAGGGGGACAGCCCCAGCATTTT; CDR3 protein: CASSLLGGQPQHF
D gene: TRBD2; V gene: TRBV7-8; J gene: TRBJ2-3; clone size: NA; CDR3 DNA: TGTGCCAGCAGCTTAGGGAGCGGGAGGGCCGGGGATACGCAGTATTTT; CDR3 protein: CASSLGSGRAGDTQYF
D gene: NA; V gene: TRBV27; J gene: TRBJ1-1; clone size: NA; CDR3 DNA: TGTGCCAGCAGCGTTCAACAGTCGAGCACTGAAGCTTTCTTT; CDR3 protein: CASSVQQSSTEAFF
D gene: NA; V gene: TRBV19; J gene: TRBJ2-1; clone size: once; CDR3 DNA: TGTGCCAGTAGTATCTCTCGTCCCACCCCGTACAATGAGCAGTTCTTC; CDR3 protein: CASSISRPTPYNEQFF
D gene: NA; V gene: TRBV29-1; J gene: TRBJ1-3; clone size: NA; CDR3 DNA: TGCAGCGGCACAGGTGACGGTGGAAACACCATATATTTT; CDR3 protein: CSGTGDGGNTIYF
D gene: NA; V gene: TRBV5-8; J gene: TRBJ1-4; clone size: NA; CDR3 DNA: TGTGCCAGCAGCTTTTCGGCGCTTTTCGGTGAAAAACTGTTTTTT; CDR3 protein: CASSFSALFGEKLFF
D gene: TRBD2; V gene: TRBV4-2; J gene: TRBJ2-1; clone size: NA; CDR3 DNA: TGTGCCAGCAGCCTAAAGCCGGGACTAGCGGGAGCGAATGAGCAGTTCTTC; CDR3 protein: CASSLKPGLAGANEQFF
D gene: NA; V gene: TRBV6-1; J gene: TRBJ2-3; clone size: NA; CDR3 DNA: TGTGCCAGCACCACCTTGGGCACCGAACTGGGGCAGTATTTT; CDR3 protein: CASTTLGTELGQYF
D gene: TRBD1; V gene: TRBV28; J gene: TRBJ1-1; clone size: NA; CDR3 DNA: TGTGCCAGCAGGTTCGGACAGGGGGACACTGAAGCTTTCTTT; CDR3 protein: CASRFGQGDTEAFF
D gene: NA; V gene: TRBV4-1; J gene: TRBJ2-2; clone size: NA; CDR3 DNA: TGCGCCAGCAGCCAATTCCTGGACTATGTCGCCGGGGAGCTGTTTTTT; CDR3 protein: CASSQFLDYVAGELFF
D gene: NA; V gene: TRBV13; J gene: TRBJ2-7; clone size: NA; CDR3 DNA: TGTGCCACCGGGACATCTTCCTACGAGCAGTACTTC; CDR3 protein: CATGTSSYEQYF
D gene: NA; V gene: TRBV25-1; J gene: TRBJ2-7; clone size: NA; CDR3 DNA: TGTGCCAGCAAGGGGCTAACGGGAGGGGGCATTCACGAGCAGTACTTC; CDR3 protein: CASKGLTGGGIHEQYF
D gene: NA; V gene: TRBV27; J gene: TRBJ2-2; clone size: NA; CDR3 DNA: TGTGCCAGCAGTTCCCCATCAGGGGCCGGGGAGCTGTTTTTT; CDR3 protein: CASSSPSGAGELFF
D gene: TRBD1; V gene: TRBV6-1; J gene: TRBJ2-7; clone size: NA; CDR3 DNA: TGTGCCAGCAGTGGCAGGGGGTACTACGAGCAGTACTTC; CDR3 protein: CASSGRGYYEQYF
D gene: NA; V gene: TRBV11-3; J gene: TRBJ2-5; clone size: once; CDR3 DNA: TGTGCCAGCAGCTTCGGTCATTCGGGATACCAAGAGACCCAGTACTTC; CDR3 protein: CASSFGHSGYQETQYF
D gene: TRBD1; V gene: TRBV10-2; J gene: TRBJ1-4; clone size: NA; CDR3 DNA: TGCGCCAGCAGAGACAGGGGTCTTATTGAAAAACTGTTTTTT; CDR3 protein: CASRDRGLIEKLFF
D gene: NA; V gene: TRBV2; J gene: TRBJ2-7; clone size: NA; CDR3 DNA: TGTGCCAGCATGGGTACCTTGCGGGAGCAGTACTTC; CDR3 protein: CASMGTLREQYF
D gene: NA; V gene: TRBV11-2; J gene: TRBJ2-2; clone size: NA; CDR3 DNA: TGTGCCAGCCGCGGAACGAACACCGGGGAGCTGTTTTTT; CDR3 protein: CASRGTNTGELFF
D gene: NA; V gene: TRBV27; J gene: TRBJ1-5; clone size: NA; CDR3 DNA: TGTGCCAGCAGTTCCGACCTAATTAGCAATCAGCCCCAGCATTTT; CDR3 protein: CASSSDLISNQPQHF
D gene: NA; V gene: TRBV4-3; J gene: TRBJ2-5; clone size: NA; CDR3 DNA: TGCGCCAGCAGCCAAGAATGGGGCGGGGAGTGGGAGACCCAGTACTTC; CDR3 protein: CASSQEWGGEWETQYF
D gene: NA; V gene: TRBV29-1; J gene: TRBJ1-1; clone size: NA; CDR3 DNA: TGCAGCGTTGCGCCAGGGAACACTGAAGCTTTCTTT; CDR3 protein: CSVAPGNTEAFF
D gene: NA; V gene: TRBV2; J gene: TRBJ2-7; clone size: NA; CDR3 DNA: TGTGCCAGCAGTGAAGGGCTCTCATGGGACGAGCAGTACTTC; CDR3 protein: CASSEGLSWDEQYF
D gene: NA; V gene: TRBV28; J gene: TRBJ2-7; clone size: NA; CDR3 DNA: TGTGCCAGCACCCCCGGAGCGTACTCTTACTACGAGCAGTACTTC; CDR3 protein: CASTPGAYSYYEQYF
D gene: TRBD1; V gene: TRBV7-2; J gene: TRBJ1-1; clone size: NA; CDR3 DNA: TGTGCCAGCAGCTTGACAGGGGGCACTGAAGCTTTCTTT; CDR3 protein: CASSLTGGTEAFF
D gene: NA; V gene: TRBV9; J gene: TRBJ1-1; clone size: NA; CDR3 DNA: TGTGCCAGCAGCGTAGTTGGTGGGGAAGGGCCTGAAGCTTTCTTT; CDR3 protein: CASSVVGGEGPEAFF
D gene: NA; V gene: TRBV5-6; J gene: TRBJ1-4; clone size: NA; CDR3 DNA: TGTGCCAGCAGCCTTCCGGCACAGGGTAATGAAAAACTGTTTTTT; CDR3 protein: CASSLPAQGNEKLFF
D gene: NA; V gene: TRBV11-2; J gene: TRBJ1-5; clone size: NA; CDR3 DNA: TGTGCCAGCAGCTTAGATCCAGGGATCAATCAGCCCCAGCATTTT; CDR3 protein: CASSLDPGINQPQHF